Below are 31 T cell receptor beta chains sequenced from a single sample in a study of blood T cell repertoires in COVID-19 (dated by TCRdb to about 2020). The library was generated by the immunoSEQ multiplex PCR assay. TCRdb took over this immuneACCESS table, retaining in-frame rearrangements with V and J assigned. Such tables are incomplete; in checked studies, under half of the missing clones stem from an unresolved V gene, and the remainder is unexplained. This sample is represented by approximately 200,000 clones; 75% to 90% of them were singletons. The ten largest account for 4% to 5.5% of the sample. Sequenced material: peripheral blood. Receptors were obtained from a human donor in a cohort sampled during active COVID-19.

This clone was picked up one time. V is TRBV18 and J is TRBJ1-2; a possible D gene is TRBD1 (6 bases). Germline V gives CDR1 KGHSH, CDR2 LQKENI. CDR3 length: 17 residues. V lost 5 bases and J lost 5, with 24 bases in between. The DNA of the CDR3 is TGTGCCAGCTCAGGACAGCGAGAAACGAAACACTCTTATGGCTACACCTTC. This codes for CASSGQRETKHSYGYTF.

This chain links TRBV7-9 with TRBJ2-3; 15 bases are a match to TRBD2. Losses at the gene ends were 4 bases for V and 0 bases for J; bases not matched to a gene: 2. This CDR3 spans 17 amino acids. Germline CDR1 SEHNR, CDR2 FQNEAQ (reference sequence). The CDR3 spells CASSSGLAGGSTDTQYF. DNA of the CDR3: TGTGCCAGCAGCTCCGGACTAGCGGGGGGGAGCACAGATACGCAGTATTTT.

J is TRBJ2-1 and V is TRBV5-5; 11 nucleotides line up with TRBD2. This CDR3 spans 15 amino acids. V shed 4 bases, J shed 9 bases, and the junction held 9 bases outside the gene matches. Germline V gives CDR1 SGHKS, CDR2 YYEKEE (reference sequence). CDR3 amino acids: CASSPYTSGRREQFF. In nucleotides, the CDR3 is TGTGCCAGCAGCCCCTACACTAGCGGGAGACGTGAGCAGTTCTTC.

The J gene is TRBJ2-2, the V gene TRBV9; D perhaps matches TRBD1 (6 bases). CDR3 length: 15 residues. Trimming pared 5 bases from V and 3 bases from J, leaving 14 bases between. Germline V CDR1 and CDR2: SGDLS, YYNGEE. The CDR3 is CASRETGIDTGELFF. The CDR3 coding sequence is TGTGCCAGCAGGGAAACAGGGATCGACACCGGGGAGCTGTTTTTT.

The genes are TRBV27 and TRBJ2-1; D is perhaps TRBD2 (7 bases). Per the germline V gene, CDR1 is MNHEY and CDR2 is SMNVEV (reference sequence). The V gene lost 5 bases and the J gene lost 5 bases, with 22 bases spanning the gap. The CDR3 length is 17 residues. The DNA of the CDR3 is TGTGCCAGCAGTCCCTCATGGAGGGGGGGGGCCAACAATGAGCAGTTCTTC. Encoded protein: CASSPSWRGGANNEQFF.

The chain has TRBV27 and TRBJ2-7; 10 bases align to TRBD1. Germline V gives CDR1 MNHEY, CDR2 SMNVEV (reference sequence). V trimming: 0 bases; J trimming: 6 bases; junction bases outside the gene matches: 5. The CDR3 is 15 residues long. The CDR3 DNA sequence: TGTGCCAGCAGTTTATCCCGACAGGGGGCCGGCGAGCAGTACTTC. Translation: CASSLSRQGAGEQYF.

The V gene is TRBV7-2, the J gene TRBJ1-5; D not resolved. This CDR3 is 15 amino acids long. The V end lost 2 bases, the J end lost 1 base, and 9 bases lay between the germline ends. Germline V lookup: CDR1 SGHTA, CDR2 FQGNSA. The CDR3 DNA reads TGTGCCAGCAGCTTATCTCCACTAAGCAATCAGCCCCAGCATTTT. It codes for CASSLSPLSNQPQHF.

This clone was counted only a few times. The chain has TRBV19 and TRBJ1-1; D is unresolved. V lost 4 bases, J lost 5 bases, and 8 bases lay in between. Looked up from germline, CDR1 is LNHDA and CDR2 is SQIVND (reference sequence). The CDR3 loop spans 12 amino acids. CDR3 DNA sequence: TGTGCCAGTAGTAGAGATCGGACTGAAGCTTTCTTT. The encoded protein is CASSRDRTEAFF.

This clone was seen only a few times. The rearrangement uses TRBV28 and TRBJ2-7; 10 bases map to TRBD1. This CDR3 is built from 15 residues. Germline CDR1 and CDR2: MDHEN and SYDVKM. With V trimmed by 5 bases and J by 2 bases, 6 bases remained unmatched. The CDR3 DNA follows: TGTGCCAGCAGTCCGGCCGGGACAGGGGCCTACGAGCAGTACTTC. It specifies CASSPAGTGAYEQYF.

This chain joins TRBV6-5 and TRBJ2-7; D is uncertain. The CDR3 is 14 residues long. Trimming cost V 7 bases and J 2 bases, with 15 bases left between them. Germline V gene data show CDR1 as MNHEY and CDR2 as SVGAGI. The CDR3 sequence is CASTRSVRPYEQYF. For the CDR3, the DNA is TGTGCCAGCACCAGATCCGTTCGTCCCTACGAGCAGTACTTC.

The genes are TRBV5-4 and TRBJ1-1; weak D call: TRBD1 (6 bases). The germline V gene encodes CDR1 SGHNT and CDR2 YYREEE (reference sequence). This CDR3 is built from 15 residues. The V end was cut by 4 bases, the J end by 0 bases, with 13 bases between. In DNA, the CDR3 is TGTGCCAGCAGCCCCACAGGGATAATGAACACTGAAGCTTTCTTT. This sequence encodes CASSPTGIMNTEAFF.

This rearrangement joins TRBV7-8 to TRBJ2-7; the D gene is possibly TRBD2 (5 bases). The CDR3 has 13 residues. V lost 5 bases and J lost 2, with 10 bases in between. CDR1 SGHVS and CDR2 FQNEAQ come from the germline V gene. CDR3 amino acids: CASSDGLPYEQYF. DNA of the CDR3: TGTGCCAGCAGCGACGGACTCCCCTACGAGCAGTACTTC.

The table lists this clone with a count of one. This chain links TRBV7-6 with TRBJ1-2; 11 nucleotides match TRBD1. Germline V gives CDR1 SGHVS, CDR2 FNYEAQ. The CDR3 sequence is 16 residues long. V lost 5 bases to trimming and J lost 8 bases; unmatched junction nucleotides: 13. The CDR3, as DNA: TGTGCCAGCAGCCACCGCGGGACAGGGGGACTAGAAGGCTACACCTTC. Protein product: CASSHRGTGGLEGYTF.

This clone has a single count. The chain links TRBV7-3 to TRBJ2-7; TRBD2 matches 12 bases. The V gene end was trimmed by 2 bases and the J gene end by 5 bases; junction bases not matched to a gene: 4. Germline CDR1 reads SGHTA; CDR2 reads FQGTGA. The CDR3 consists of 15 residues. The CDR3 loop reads CASSLRLAGANEQYF. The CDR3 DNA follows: TGTGCCAGCAGCTTACGACTAGCGGGAGCAAACGAGCAGTACTTC.

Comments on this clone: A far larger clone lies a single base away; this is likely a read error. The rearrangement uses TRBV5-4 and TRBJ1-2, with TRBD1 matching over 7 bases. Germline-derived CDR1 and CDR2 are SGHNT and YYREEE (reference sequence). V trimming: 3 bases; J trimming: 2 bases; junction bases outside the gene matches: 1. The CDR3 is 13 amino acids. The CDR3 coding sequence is TGTGCCAGCAGCTCGGGACAGAACTATGGCTACACCTTC. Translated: CASSSGQNYGYTF.

The chain's CDR3 is CASSSQGAGSPLHF. CDR3 coding DNA: TGCGCCAGCAGTTCTCAGGGGGCTGGTTCACCCCTCCACTTT. This chain links TRBV10-2 with TRBJ1-6; TRBD1 matches 8 bases. The V segment lost 5 bases and the J segment 9 bases; nucleotides outside the gene matches: 6. The CDR3 is 14 residues long. Germline CDR1 is WSHSY and CDR2 is SAAADI.

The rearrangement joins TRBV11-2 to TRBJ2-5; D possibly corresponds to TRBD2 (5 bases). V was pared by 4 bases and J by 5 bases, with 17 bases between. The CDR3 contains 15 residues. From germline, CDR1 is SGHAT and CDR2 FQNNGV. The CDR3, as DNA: TGTGCCAGCAGCTCAGCCGGGAAACTAGGGGAGACCCAGTACTTC. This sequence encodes CASSSAGKLGETQYF.

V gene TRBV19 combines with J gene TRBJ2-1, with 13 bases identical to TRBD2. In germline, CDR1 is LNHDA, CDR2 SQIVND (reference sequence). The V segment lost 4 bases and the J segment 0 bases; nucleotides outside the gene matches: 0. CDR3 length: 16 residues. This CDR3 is CASSRTSGSSYNEQFF. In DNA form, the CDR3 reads TGTGCCAGTAGTAGGACTAGCGGGAGCTCCTACAATGAGCAGTTCTTC.

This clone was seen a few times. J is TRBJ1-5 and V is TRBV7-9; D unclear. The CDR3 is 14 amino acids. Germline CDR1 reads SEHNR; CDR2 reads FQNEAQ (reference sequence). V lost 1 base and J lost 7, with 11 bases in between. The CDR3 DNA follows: TGTGCCAGCAGCTTAGGGACTTCAAACCAGCCCCAGCATTTT. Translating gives CASSLGTSNQPQHF.

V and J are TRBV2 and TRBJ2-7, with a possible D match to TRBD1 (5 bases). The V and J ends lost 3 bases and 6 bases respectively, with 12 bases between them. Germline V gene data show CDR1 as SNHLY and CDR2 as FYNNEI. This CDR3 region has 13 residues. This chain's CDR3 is CASSEGRGREQYF. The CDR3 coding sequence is TGTGCCAGCAGTGAGGGAAGGGGCCGCGAGCAGTACTTC.

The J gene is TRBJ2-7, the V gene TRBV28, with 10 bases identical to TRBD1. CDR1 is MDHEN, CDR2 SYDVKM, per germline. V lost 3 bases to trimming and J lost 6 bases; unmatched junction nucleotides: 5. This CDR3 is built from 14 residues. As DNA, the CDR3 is TGTGCCAGCAGTTTGACAGGGGGCCTGGGCGAGCAGTACTTC. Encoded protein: CASSLTGGLGEQYF.

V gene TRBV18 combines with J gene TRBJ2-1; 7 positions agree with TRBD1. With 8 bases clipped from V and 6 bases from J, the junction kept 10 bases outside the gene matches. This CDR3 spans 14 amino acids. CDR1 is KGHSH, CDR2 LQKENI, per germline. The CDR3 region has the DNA TGTGCCAGCACGTTGACAGGGTGGGGCAATGAGCAGTTCTTC. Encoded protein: CASTLTGWGNEQFF.

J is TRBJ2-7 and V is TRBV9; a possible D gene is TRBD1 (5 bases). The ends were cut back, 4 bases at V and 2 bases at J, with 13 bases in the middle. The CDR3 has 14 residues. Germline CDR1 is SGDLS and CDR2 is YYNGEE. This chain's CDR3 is CASSSGTGAYEQYF. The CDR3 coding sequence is TGTGCCAGCAGCTCCGGCACAGGTGCCTACGAGCAGTACTTC.

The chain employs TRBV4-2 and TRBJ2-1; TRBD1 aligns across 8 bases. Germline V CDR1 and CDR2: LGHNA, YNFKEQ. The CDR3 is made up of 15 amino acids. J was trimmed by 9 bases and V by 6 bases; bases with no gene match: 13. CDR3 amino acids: CASRTGTGGFSEQFF. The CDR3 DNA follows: TGTGCCAGCAGAACCGGGACAGGAGGGTTCAGTGAGCAGTTCTTC.

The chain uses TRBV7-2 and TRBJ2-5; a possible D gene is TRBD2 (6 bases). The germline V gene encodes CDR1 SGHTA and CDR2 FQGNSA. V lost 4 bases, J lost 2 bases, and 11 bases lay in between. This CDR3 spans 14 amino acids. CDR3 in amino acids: CASSWAGRQETQYF. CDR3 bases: TGTGCCAGCAGCTGGGCGGGACGGCAAGAGACCCAGTACTTC.

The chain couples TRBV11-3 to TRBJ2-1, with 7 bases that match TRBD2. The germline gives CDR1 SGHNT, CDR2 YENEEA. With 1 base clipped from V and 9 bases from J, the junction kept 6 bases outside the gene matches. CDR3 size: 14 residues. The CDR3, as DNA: TGTGCCAGCAGCTTAGGGTCAGCGGGACTTGAGCAGTTCTTC. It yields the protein CASSLGSAGLEQFF.

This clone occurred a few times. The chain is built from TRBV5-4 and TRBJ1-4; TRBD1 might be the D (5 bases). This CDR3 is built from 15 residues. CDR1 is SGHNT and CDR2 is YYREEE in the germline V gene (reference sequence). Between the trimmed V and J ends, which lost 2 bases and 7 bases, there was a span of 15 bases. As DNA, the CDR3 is TGTGCCAGCAGCTTTTCCAGCCTTCAGGGTGAAAAACTGTTTTTT. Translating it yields CASSFSSLQGEKLFF.

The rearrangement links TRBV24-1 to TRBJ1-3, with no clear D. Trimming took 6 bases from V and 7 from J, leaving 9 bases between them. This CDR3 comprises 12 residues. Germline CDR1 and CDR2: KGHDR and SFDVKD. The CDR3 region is CATSSTTNTIYF. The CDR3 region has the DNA TGTGCCACCAGTTCAACAACGAACACCATATATTTT.

The CDR3 spells CASSQGPTGPAYEQYF. The CDR3 region has the DNA TGCGCCAGCAGCCAAGGGCCGACAGGGCCCGCCTACGAGCAGTACTTC. This chain connects TRBV4-3 to TRBJ2-7, with 7 bases matching TRBD1. This CDR3 is built from 16 residues. With V trimmed by 1 base and J by 2 bases, 8 bases remained unmatched. Germline CDR1 LGHNA, CDR2 YSLEER.

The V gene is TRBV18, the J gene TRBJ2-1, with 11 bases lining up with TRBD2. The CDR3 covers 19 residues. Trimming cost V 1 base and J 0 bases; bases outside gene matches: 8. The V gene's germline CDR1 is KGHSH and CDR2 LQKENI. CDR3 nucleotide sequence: TGTGCCAGCTCACCACGGCTAGCGGGAGGCAGCCTCTCCTACAATGAGCAGTTCTTC. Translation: CASSPRLAGGSLSYNEQFF.

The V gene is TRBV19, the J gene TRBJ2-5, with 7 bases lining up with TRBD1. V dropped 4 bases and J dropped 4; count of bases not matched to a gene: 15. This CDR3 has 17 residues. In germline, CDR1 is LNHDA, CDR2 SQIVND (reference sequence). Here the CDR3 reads CASSTPRTRQGRETQYF. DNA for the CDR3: TGTGCCAGTAGTACTCCAAGAACTAGACAGGGTCGAGAGACCCAGTACTTC.